Listed below are T cell receptor beta chains from one sample, sequenced in a study of regulatory T cells in long-lasting Graves disease. A single record per CDR3 protein comes from TCRdb applying MiXCR to the multiplex PCR reads. Of hundreds of thousands of distinct CDR3 sequences in the sample, 20% are singletons; the top ten hold less than 25%. Sequenced here: peripheral blood mononuclear cells (PBMCs), sampled when the disease was refractory, from a patient treated with antithyroid drugs. These receptors were obtained from a female donor with Graves disease. CDR3s include the opening cysteine and the closing phenylalanine or tryptophan. The order of the fields is V gene, J gene, clone size, D gene, CDR3 DNA, CDR3 protein. D genes are given only for firm matches. Clone size is stated in some rows and not others, as once, few, many or a class when expanded.

v_gene: TRBV6-4; j_gene: TRBJ1-2; abundance: -; d_gene: -; CDR3nt: TGTGCCAGAAACAGGTTGGGGGACTATGGCTACACCTTC; CDR3aa: CARNRLGDYGYTF
v_gene: TRBV5-1; j_gene: TRBJ2-7; abundance: few; d_gene: -; CDR3nt: TGCGCCAGCAGCTTATCGGGGGAGGCCTACGAGCAGTACTTC; CDR3aa: CASSLSGEAYEQYF
v_gene: TRBV3-1; j_gene: TRBJ2-5; abundance: many; d_gene: -; CDR3nt: TGTGCCAGCAGCCAAGATTTAAAAGCGGCTCAAGAGACCCAGTACTTC; CDR3aa: CASSQDLKAAQETQYF
v_gene: TRBV7-3; j_gene: TRBJ1-2; abundance: -; d_gene: TRBD1; CDR3nt: TGTGCCAGCAGCTTGCCCGGGACAGGGGCAGGTGGCTACACCTTC; CDR3aa: CASSLPGTGAGGYTF
v_gene: TRBV28; j_gene: TRBJ1-3; abundance: -; d_gene: TRBD1; CDR3nt: TGTGCCAGCAGTCCAGGGACAGCGAGCCCTGGAAACACCATATATTTT; CDR3aa: CASSPGTASPGNTIYF
v_gene: TRBV7-9; j_gene: TRBJ2-2; abundance: -; d_gene: TRBD2; CDR3nt: TGTGCCAGCAGCGGTCGGACTAGCGGGCTTAACACCGGGGGGCTGTTTTTT; CDR3aa: CASSGRTSGLNTGGLFF
v_gene: TRBV30; j_gene: TRBJ1-2; abundance: -; d_gene: -; CDR3nt: TGTGCCTGGAGTGTACCCCGAGGGGGGTTTAACTATGGCTACACCTTC; CDR3aa: CAWSVPRGGFNYGYTF
v_gene: TRBV20-1; j_gene: TRBJ1-2; abundance: -; d_gene: -; CDR3nt: TGCAGTGCAACAACAATAGGACAGAATCCTGGCTACACCTTC; CDR3aa: CSATTIGQNPGYTF
v_gene: TRBV12-3/TRBV12-4; j_gene: TRBJ2-5; abundance: many; d_gene: -; CDR3nt: TGTGCCAGCAGCTCGGACAGGGAGGGTTGGGAGACCCAGTACTTC; CDR3aa: CASSSDREGWETQYF
v_gene: TRBV20-1; j_gene: TRBJ2-7; abundance: few; d_gene: -; CDR3nt: TGCAGTGCTTCATGGGGCAGGGTCCCCTACGAGCAGTACTTC; CDR3aa: CSASWGRVPYEQYF
v_gene: TRBV18; j_gene: TRBJ2-3; abundance: -; d_gene: TRBD2; CDR3nt: TGTGCCAGCTCACCACCTGGGACTAGCGGCACAGATACGCAGTATTTT; CDR3aa: CASSPPGTSGTDTQYF
v_gene: TRBV4-1; j_gene: TRBJ1-1; abundance: few; d_gene: -; CDR3nt: TGCGCCAGCAGCCAAGCCAAGAGATGGAACACTGAAGCTTTCTTT; CDR3aa: CASSQAKRWNTEAFF
v_gene: TRBV12-3/TRBV12-4; j_gene: TRBJ2-5; abundance: many; d_gene: -; CDR3nt: TGTGCCAGCAGAACCGGGACCGGGTTTGGGACCCAGTACTTC; CDR3aa: CASRTGTGFGTQYF
v_gene: TRBV7-9; j_gene: TRBJ1-3; abundance: -; d_gene: -; CDR3nt: TGTGCCAGCAGCCCTAGGGCGATAGGAAGCAGCTCTGGAAACACCATATATTTT; CDR3aa: CASSPRAIGSSSGNTIYF
v_gene: TRBV27; j_gene: TRBJ2-2; abundance: many; d_gene: -; CDR3nt: TGTGCCAGCAGGCCGACAGGGAACACCGGGGAGCTGTTTTTT; CDR3aa: CASRPTGNTGELFF
v_gene: TRBV7-2; j_gene: TRBJ2-2; abundance: few; d_gene: TRBD1; CDR3nt: TGTGCCAGCAGCTCCTGGACAGGGGGCAGCGGGGAGCTGTTTTTT; CDR3aa: CASSSWTGGSGELFF
v_gene: TRBV6-1; j_gene: TRBJ1-2; abundance: many; d_gene: TRBD1; CDR3nt: TGTGCCAGCAGTCCCCATCAGACAGGGGGCGCGTCCTTATTC; CDR3aa: CASSPHQTGGASLF
v_gene: TRBV11-2; j_gene: TRBJ2-7; abundance: -; d_gene: -; CDR3nt: TGTGCCAGCAGACTCCATTTGGGAGCCTCCTACGAGCAGTACTTC; CDR3aa: CASRLHLGASYEQYF
v_gene: TRBV5-6; j_gene: TRBJ1-1; abundance: -; d_gene: -; CDR3nt: TGTGTCAGCGCTCAATGGAGGGACGACACTGAAGCTTTCTTT; CDR3aa: CVSAQWRDDTEAFF
v_gene: TRBV11-2; j_gene: TRBJ2-4; abundance: -; d_gene: -; CDR3nt: TGTGCCAGCAGCCCGGGGACTGTCAAAAACATTCAGTACTTC; CDR3aa: CASSPGTVKNIQYF
v_gene: TRBV14; j_gene: TRBJ2-2; abundance: -; d_gene: -; CDR3nt: TGTGCCAGCAGCCAAGATTGGCCTAACACCGGGGAGCTGTTTTTT; CDR3aa: CASSQDWPNTGELFF
v_gene: TRBV4-1; j_gene: TRBJ2-6; abundance: few; d_gene: -; CDR3nt: TGCGCCAGCAGCCAAGACATTTTATTCGGGGCAAGCTCTGGGGCCAACGTCCTGACTTTC; CDR3aa: CASSQDILFGASSGANVLTF
v_gene: TRBV20-1; j_gene: TRBJ1-5; abundance: -; d_gene: -; CDR3nt: TGCAGTGCTAGAGTCGGCCAGGGGTCGAACAATCAGCCCCAGCATTTT; CDR3aa: CSARVGQGSNNQPQHF
v_gene: TRBV7-2; j_gene: TRBJ2-7; abundance: -; d_gene: -; CDR3nt: TGTGCCAGCAGCACGCAACAGGGTTACGAGCAGTACTTC; CDR3aa: CASSTQQGYEQYF
v_gene: TRBV29-1; j_gene: TRBJ1-4; abundance: few; d_gene: -; CDR3nt: TGCAGCGTTGGGGGCGCAGGACGGGAAAAACTGTTTTTT; CDR3aa: CSVGGAGREKLFF
v_gene: TRBV5-1; j_gene: TRBJ1-1; abundance: many; d_gene: TRBD1; CDR3nt: TGCGCCAGCAGCTTGGAGGACAGGGTAGCCACTGAAGCTTTCTTT; CDR3aa: CASSLEDRVATEAFF